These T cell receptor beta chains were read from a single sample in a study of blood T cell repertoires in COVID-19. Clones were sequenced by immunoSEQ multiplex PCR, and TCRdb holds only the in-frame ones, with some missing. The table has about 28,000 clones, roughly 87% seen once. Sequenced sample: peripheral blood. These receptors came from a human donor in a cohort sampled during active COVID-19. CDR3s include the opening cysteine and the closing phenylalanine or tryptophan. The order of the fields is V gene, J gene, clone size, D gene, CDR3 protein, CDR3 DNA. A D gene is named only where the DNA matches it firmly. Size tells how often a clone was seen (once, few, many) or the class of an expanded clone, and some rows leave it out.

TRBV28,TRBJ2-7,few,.,CASSPTGGPVQYF,TGTGCCAGCAGTCCCACAGGAGGGCCGGTACAGTACTTC
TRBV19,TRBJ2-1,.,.,CASKGSGYSYNEQFF,TGTGCCAGTAAGGGGTCGGGCTACTCCTACAATGAGCAGTTCTTC
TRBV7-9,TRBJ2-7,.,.,CASSLGRDTYEQYF,TGTGCCAGCAGCTTAGGTCGGGACACCTACGAGCAGTACTTC
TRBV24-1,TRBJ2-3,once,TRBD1,CATSDPGQGVADTQYF,TGTGCCACCAGTGATCCCGGACAGGGAGTGGCAGATACGCAGTATTTT
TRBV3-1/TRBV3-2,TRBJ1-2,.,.,CASSMQGNYGYTF,TGTGCCAGCTCGATGCAGGGAAACTATGGCTACACCTTC
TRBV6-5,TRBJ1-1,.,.,CASSDDRMNTEAFF,TGTGCCAGCAGCGATGACAGGATGAACACTGAAGCTTTCTTT
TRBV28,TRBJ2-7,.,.,CATKLQGDLSYEQYF,TGTGCCACTAAGTTACAGGGTGACCTCTCCTACGAGCAGTACTTC
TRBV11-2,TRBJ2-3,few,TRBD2,CASSLGLAGSRNTDTQYF,TGTGCCAGCAGCCTGGGACTAGCGGGATCCCGAAACACAGATACGCAGTATTTT
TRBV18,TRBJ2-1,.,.,CASSPGGSKYEQFF,TGTGCCAGCTCACCGGGGGGAAGTAAATATGAGCAGTTCTTC
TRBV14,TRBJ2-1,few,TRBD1,CASSHVRQGSRQEQFF,TGTGCCAGCAGCCACGTTCGACAGGGTTCAAGGCAAGAGCAGTTCTTC
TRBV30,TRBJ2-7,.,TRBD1,CAWTRDRPYEQYF,TGTGCCTGGACCCGGGACAGGCCCTACGAGCAGTACTTC
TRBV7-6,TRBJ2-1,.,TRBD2,CASSLGRGVGDEQFF,TGTGCCAGCAGCTTAGGACGGGGGGTAGGCGATGAGCAGTTCTTC
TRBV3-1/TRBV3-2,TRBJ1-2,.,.,CASSPLGGQGGGYTF,TGTGCCAGCAGCCCATTGGGGGGGCAGGGAGGAGGCTACACCTTC
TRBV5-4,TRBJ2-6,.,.,CASSLSRGTGANVLTF,TGTGCCAGCAGCTTGAGCAGGGGAACTGGGGCCAACGTCCTGACTTTC
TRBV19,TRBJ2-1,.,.,CASSSGVREQFF,TGTGCCAGTAGTAGCGGCGTTCGGGAGCAGTTCTTC
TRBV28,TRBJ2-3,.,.,CASRHRVRGTDTQYF,TGTGCCAGCAGACACAGGGTTCGAGGCACAGATACGCAGTATTTT
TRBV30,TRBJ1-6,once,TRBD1,CAWSAGGLTPLHF,TGTGCCTGGAGTGCAGGGGGCCTGACACCCCTCCACTTT
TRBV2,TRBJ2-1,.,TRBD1,CASSDGTGQQFF,TGTGCCAGCAGTGATGGGACAGGGCAGCAGTTCTTC
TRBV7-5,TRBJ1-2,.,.,CAVSDRRANYGYTF,TGTGCCGTGTCGGACAGGCGAGCTAACTATGGCTACACCTTC
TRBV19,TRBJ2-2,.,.,CASSMGGGGTGELFF,TGTGCCAGTAGTATGGGAGGAGGTGGCACCGGGGAGCTGTTTTTT
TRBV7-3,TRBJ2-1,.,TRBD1,CASSLMDRVDEQFF,TGTGCCAGCAGCTTAATGGACAGGGTCGATGAGCAGTTCTTC
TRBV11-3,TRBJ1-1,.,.,CASSLGAGYLAGTEAFF,TGTGCCAGCAGCTTAGGGGCAGGATACCTGGCGGGCACTGAAGCTTTCTTT
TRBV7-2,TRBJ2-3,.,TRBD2,CASSFKLAGGGGPSDTQYF,TGTGCCAGCAGCTTCAAACTCGCGGGGGGCGGGGGACCTTCAGATACGCAGTATTTT
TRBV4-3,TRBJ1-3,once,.,CASSFGSSGNTIYF,TGCGCCAGCAGTTTCGGGTCCTCTGGAAACACCATATATTTT
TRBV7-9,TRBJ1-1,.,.,CASSSWDTLNTEAFF,TGTGCCAGCAGCTCATGGGACACCTTGAACACTGAAGCTTTCTTT
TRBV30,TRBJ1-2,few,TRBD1,CAWSVEETGGFGYTF,TGTGCCTGGAGTGTAGAGGAGACAGGGGGTTTCGGCTACACCTTC
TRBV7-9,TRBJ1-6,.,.,CASSLQGYSPLHF,TGTGCCAGCAGCTTGCAGGGGTATTCACCCCTCCACTTT
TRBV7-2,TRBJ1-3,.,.,CASSLGGDSGNTIYF,TGTGCCAGCAGCTTAGGCGGGGACTCTGGAAACACCATATATTTT
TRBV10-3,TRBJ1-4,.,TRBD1,CAITGQVGEKLFF,TGTGCCATCACGGGACAGGTCGGTGAAAAACTGTTTTTT
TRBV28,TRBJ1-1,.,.,CASSRNRNTEAFF,TGTGCCAGCAGCCGAAACAGGAACACTGAAGCTTTCTTT
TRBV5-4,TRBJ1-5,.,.,CASSLDGDCKPNQPQHF,TGTGCCAGCAGCTTGGACGGTGATTGTAAACCGAATCAGCCCCAGCATTTT
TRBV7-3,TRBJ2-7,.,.,CASSLGTGGIGSYEQYF,TGTGCCAGCAGCTTAGGCACCGGGGGTATTGGCTCCTACGAGCAGTACTTC
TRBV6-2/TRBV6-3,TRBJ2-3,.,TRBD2,CASSIRLAGTDTQYF,TGTGCCAGCAGTATCCGACTAGCGGGCACAGATACGCAGTATTTT
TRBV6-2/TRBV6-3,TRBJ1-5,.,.,CASSYSGGVSNQPQHF,TGTGCCAGCAGTTACTCCGGCGGGGTGAGCAATCAGCCCCAGCATTTT
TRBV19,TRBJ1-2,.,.,CARTGGYGYTF,TGTGCACGAACCGGCGGCTATGGCTACACCTTC
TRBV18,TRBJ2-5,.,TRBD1,CASSPRAQGQGSTETQYF,TGTGCCAGCTCACCCCGGGCCCAAGGACAGGGGTCGACAGAGACCCAGTACTTC
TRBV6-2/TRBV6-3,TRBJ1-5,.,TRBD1,CASSRQGSQPQHF,TGTGCCAGCAGTCGACAGGGGTCGCAGCCCCAGCATTTT
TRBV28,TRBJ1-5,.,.,CASGNDRLNQPQHF,TGTGCCAGCGGAAACGACAGACTCAATCAGCCCCAGCATTTT
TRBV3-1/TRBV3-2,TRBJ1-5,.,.,CASSQGTNQPQHF,TGTGCCAGCAGCCAGGGCACAAATCAGCCCCAGCATTTT
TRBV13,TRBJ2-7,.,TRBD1,CASRRTGGDYEQYF,TGTGCCAGCAGGCGGACAGGGGGGGACTACGAGCAGTACTTC
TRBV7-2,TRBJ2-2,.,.,CASSLRAQGIGSGELFF,TGTGCCAGCAGCTTAAGGGCCCAGGGGATCGGTTCCGGGGAGCTGTTTTTT
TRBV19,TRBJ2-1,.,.,CASSIRSLVEQFF,TGTGCCAGTAGTATACGGTCCCTTGTTGAGCAGTTCTTC
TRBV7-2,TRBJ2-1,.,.,CASSPGVWRNNEQFF,TGTGCCAGCAGCCCAGGGGTATGGAGAAACAATGAGCAGTTCTTC
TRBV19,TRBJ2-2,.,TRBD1,CATTGAPNTGELFF,TGTGCCACCACAGGGGCCCCGAACACCGGGGAGCTGTTTTTT
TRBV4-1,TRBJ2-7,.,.,CASSQRTESSYEQYF,TGCGCCAGCAGCCAGAGGACAGAGAGCTCCTACGAGCAGTACTTC
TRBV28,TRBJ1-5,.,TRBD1,CASSPIGTGGQNQPQHF,TGTGCCAGCAGTCCCATCGGGACAGGGGGTCAAAATCAGCCCCAGCATTTT
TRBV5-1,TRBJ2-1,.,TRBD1,CASSFYRDRADNEQFF,TGCGCCAGCAGCTTCTACCGGGACAGGGCTGACAATGAGCAGTTCTTC